This T cell receptor (beta chain) emerged from a study of T cell repertoires in cytomegalovirus infection. Overall study context: Through public TCR beta signatures, both CMV infection and matching HLA type were indicated.

TCRdb reprocessed the reads with MiXCR, giving one entry per CDR3 protein. The table has around 900,000 distinct CDR3 sequences, 31% seen once. This CDR3 has 16 residues. CDR1 is LNHDA and CDR2 is SQIVND in the germline V gene (reference sequence). V dropped 5 bases and J dropped 1; count of bases not matched to a gene: 7. In its sample, this clonotype was seen many times. Its specificity is not known. The source of this sequence is a human donor in good health (CMV status not recorded). Some clones in this sample may be carry-over from other donors' samples. The sequencing used cultured CD8+ T cells from PBMCs, collected from culture after CMV antigen stimulation. The chain couples TRBV19 to TRBJ2-1; 8 nucleotides agree with TRBD2. The DNA for the CDR3 is TGTGCCAGTAGTTATCAGCGGGGGCTATCCTACAATGAGCAGTTCTTC. It specifies CASSYQRGLSYNEQFF.